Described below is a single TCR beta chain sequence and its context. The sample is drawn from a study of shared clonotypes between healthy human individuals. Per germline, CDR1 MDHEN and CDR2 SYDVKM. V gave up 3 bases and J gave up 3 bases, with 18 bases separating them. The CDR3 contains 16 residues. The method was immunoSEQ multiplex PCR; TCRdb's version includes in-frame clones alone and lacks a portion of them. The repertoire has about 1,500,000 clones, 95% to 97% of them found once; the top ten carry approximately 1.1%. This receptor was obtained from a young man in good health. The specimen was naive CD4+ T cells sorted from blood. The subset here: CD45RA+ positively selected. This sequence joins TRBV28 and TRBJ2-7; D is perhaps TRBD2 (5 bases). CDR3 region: CASSFLGVPENYEQYF. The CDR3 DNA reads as TGTGCCAGCAGTTTCCTCGGGGTCCCTGAGAACTACGAGCAGTACTTC.